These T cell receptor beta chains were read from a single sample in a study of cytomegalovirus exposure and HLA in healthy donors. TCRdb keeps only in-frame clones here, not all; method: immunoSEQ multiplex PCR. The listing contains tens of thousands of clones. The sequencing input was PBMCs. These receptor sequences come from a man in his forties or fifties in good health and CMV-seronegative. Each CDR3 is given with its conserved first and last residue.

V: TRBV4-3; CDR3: CASSQDLVYEQYF
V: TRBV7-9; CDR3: CASSMVGGGSYEQYF
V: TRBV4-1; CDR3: CASSQAGAKNIQYF
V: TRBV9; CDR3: CASSSGQVYEQYF
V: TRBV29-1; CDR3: CSVSGTSGSYEQYF
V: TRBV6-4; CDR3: CASTERASGRGNEQFF
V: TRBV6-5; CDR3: CASRVRDRELNEQFF
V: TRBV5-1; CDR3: CASSPPGRYSYEQYF
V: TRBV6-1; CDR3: CASSEWGSATGATEAFF
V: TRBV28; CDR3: CASSRGQGAVEAFF
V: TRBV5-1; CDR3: CASSSGRGDTGELFF
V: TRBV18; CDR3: CASSRAGTSFMNEQFF
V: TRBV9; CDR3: CASSVGRWGGLNTGELFF
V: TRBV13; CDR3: CASSLYGGETEAFF
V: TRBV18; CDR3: CASSLRLEAGELFF
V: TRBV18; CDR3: CASSPPGLAGGENQYF
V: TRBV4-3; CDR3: CASSQDRVAYGYTF
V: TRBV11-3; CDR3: CASSLVREGNTEAFF
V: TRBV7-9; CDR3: CASSLRDLEQFF
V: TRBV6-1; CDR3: CASKHSNQPQHF
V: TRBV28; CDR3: CASSSWTGTGNTIYF
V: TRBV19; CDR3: CASSIDEVNEQFF
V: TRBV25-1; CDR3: CASSHRTSPTGELFF
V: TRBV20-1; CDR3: CSASDQPQHF
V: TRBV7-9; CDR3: CASSYLRERTDTQYF
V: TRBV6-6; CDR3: CASSYLGTSRPEQFF
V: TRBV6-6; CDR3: CASTTSQGTDTQYF
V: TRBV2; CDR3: CASSLLPNRGSYEQYF